This TCR beta chain originates from a study of blood T cells in healthy people across ages. Germline V lookup: CDR1 SGHTA, CDR2 FQGNSA. This CDR3 has 13 residues. Trimming pared 3 bases from V and 9 bases from J, leaving 12 bases between. Sample donors were healthy Caucasian individuals that came from Russia, aged about 6 to 95. Approximately 9 milliliters of peripheral blood were drawn from each donor into EDTA-treated tubes. Total RNA, at least 5 micrograms per sample, was extracted from PBMCs. Study findings and constraints: TCR beta diversity per million T cells fell roughly linearly with age.

Concerning this clonotype itself: What it binds is not known.

The authors ran a second PCR of 7 to 11 cycles using a sample-barcoded 5' primer and a J-beta primer mix. A single record per CDR3 protein comes from TCRdb applying MiXCR to the 5' RACE reads. The table includes 800,000 to 950,000 distinct CDR3 sequences, 48% detected once. This clonotype was sampled from a man under 40 in good health. The source material was blood. The chain carries TRBV7-2 and TRBJ1-5; no clear D. The CDR3 DNA follows: TGTGCCAGCAGCTTCGAATTGGGCCGGCCCCAGCATTTT. This translates into CASSFELGRPQHF.